This TCR beta chain derives from a study of T cell repertoires in cytomegalovirus infection (dated by TCRdb to between 2019 and 2020). Background on the whole study: Because public TCR beta signatures pointed to carriage of CMV infection together with the matching HLA type, the HLA type of each donor mattered for the analysis. Broad study findings and their caveats: In the ex vivo response, HLA-C-restricted CMV-specific TCR beta clonotypes were dominant, and in two of eight donors the single most frequent clonotype came from this HLA-C-restricted group. Cumulative frequency of public TCR beta family members discriminated carriers of CMV infection plus the relevant HLA type in this cohort and an independent approximately 350-donor cohort.

Including the terminal cysteine and phenylalanine, the CDR3 comprises 13 residues. The retained sequence is limited to the CDR3, 39 bases, with the frame set at the first base. Trimming costs V 6 bases and J 0 bases, and their ends lie 6 bases apart. Via the germline V gene (reference sequence), CDR1 is DFQATT and CDR2 SNEGSKA. Many counts were recorded for this clonotype. No cognate antigen has been identified for it. No much larger clone exists at a distance of one base, and base qualities are not known. The sequencer was an Illumina HiSeq 1500. In TCRdb, the public reads were trimmed at Q25 with fastp and aligned with MiXCR, with productive beta chains retained. Records with the same CDR3 protein are collapsed into one entry carrying the most frequent genes and DNA. This sample holds roughly 320,000 distinct CDR3 sequences; more than 8% were observed only once. 4.3% of the sample belongs to the ten largest clones.

The specimen was PBMCs. The chain is made from TRBV20-1 and TRBJ2-6, with the D gene call left open. This receptor was taken from a human donor in good health (CMV status not recorded). Some clones in this sample may be carry-over from other donors' samples. The CDR3 region has the sequence CSARNSGANVLTF. The DNA reads TGCAGTGCGAGGAACTCTGGGGCCAACGTCCTGACTTTC.